This is a list of T cell receptor beta chains from one sample in a study of post-analysis software for immune sequencing data. TCRdb used MiXCR to reprocess the PCR reads, holding one entry per CDR3 protein. The repertoire consists of fewer than 850,000 distinct CDR3 sequences, with 30% occurring once and the leading ten covering about 0.5%. Sequencing was carried out using blood. Receptors originate from a girl under 18 with multiple sclerosis. Each CDR3 is given with its conserved first and last residue. The order of the fields is J gene, clone size, V gene, D gene, CDR3 protein, CDR3 DNA. The D gene is left open where the match is weak. Not all rows give a size; the values are once, few, many and, for expanded clones, a class.

j_call: TRBJ1-2
clone_size: -
v_call: TRBV20-1
d_call: -
cdr3_aa: CSAKPHMVYGYTF
cdr3_nt: TGCAGTGCCAAGCCCCACATGGTCTATGGCTACACCTTC

j_call: TRBJ1-2
clone_size: -
v_call: TRBV4-2
d_call: -
cdr3_aa: CASSQGTILDGYTF
cdr3_nt: TGTGCCAGCAGCCAAGGGACAATTCTCGATGGCTACACCTTC

j_call: TRBJ2-7
clone_size: many
v_call: TRBV7-2
d_call: TRBD1
cdr3_aa: CASSFWDRGEYEQYF
cdr3_nt: TGTGCCAGCAGCTTCTGGGACAGGGGAGAATACGAGCAGTACTTC

j_call: TRBJ2-5
clone_size: few
v_call: TRBV5-5
d_call: TRBD1
cdr3_aa: CASRLEPTGAQETQYF
cdr3_nt: TGTGCCAGTCGCTTGGAGCCTACAGGGGCCCAAGAGACCCAGTACTTC

j_call: TRBJ1-1
clone_size: -
v_call: TRBV14
d_call: -
cdr3_aa: CASSQDSWVVGNTEAFF
cdr3_nt: TGTGCCAGCAGCCAGGACAGCTGGGTCGTGGGGAACACTGAAGCTTTCTTT

j_call: TRBJ2-7
clone_size: -
v_call: TRBV27
d_call: TRBD1
cdr3_aa: CASRLTGSLREQYF
cdr3_nt: TGTGCCAGCAGGCTGACAGGGTCCCTTCGCGAGCAGTACTTC

j_call: TRBJ1-4
clone_size: few
v_call: TRBV10-3
d_call: TRBD1
cdr3_aa: CAISTGTDNEKLFF
cdr3_nt: TGTGCCATCAGCACCGGGACAGACAATGAAAAACTGTTTTTT

j_call: TRBJ2-1
clone_size: many
v_call: TRBV29-1
d_call: -
cdr3_aa: CSVRGRTYNEQFF
cdr3_nt: TGCAGCGTTCGAGGGAGAACTTACAATGAGCAGTTCTTC

j_call: TRBJ2-5
clone_size: -
v_call: TRBV15
d_call: TRBD1
cdr3_aa: CATSRGGQVIETQYF
cdr3_nt: TGTGCCACCAGCAGAGGGGGACAGGTTATAGAGACCCAGTACTTC

j_call: TRBJ2-5
clone_size: -
v_call: TRBV20-1
d_call: TRBD1
cdr3_aa: CSAPQGAETQYF
cdr3_nt: TGCAGTGCCCCCCAGGGGGCAGAGACCCAGTACTTC

j_call: TRBJ2-5
clone_size: -
v_call: TRBV7-9
d_call: -
cdr3_aa: CASNRGGGETQYF
cdr3_nt: TGTGCCAGCAATCGGGGAGGTGGGGAGACCCAGTACTTC

j_call: TRBJ2-3
clone_size: once
v_call: TRBV7-2
d_call: -
cdr3_aa: CASSLVLWWELGTDTQYF
cdr3_nt: TGTGCCAGCAGCTTAGTACTTTGGTGGGAGCTGGGCACAGATACGCAGTATTTT

j_call: TRBJ2-3
clone_size: -
v_call: TRBV12-3/TRBV12-4
d_call: -
cdr3_aa: CASRQDAHTQYF
cdr3_nt: TGTGCCAGCAGGCAGGACGCCCATACGCAGTATTTT

j_call: TRBJ2-5
clone_size: many
v_call: TRBV7-2
d_call: -
cdr3_aa: CASSPGTSQETQYF
cdr3_nt: TGTGCCAGCAGCCCCGGGACGAGCCAAGAGACCCAGTACTTC

j_call: TRBJ2-5
clone_size: -
v_call: TRBV6-6
d_call: -
cdr3_aa: CASKRGPTQETQYF
cdr3_nt: TGTGCCAGCAAACGGGGCCCCACACAAGAGACCCAGTACTTC

j_call: TRBJ2-7
clone_size: few
v_call: TRBV7-9
d_call: -
cdr3_aa: CASSLLGTYEQYF
cdr3_nt: TGTGCCAGCAGCTTATTGGGAACCTACGAGCAGTACTTC

j_call: TRBJ2-5
clone_size: -
v_call: TRBV5-1
d_call: TRBD1
cdr3_aa: CASSLHAGTGVSQETQYF
cdr3_nt: TGCGCCAGCAGCTTGCACGCCGGGACAGGGGTCTCCCAAGAGACCCAGTACTTC

j_call: TRBJ2-3
clone_size: -
v_call: TRBV27
d_call: -
cdr3_aa: CAIRSGTDTQYF
cdr3_nt: TGTGCCATCCGTTCAGGTACAGATACGCAGTATTTT

j_call: TRBJ2-7
clone_size: -
v_call: TRBV7-2
d_call: TRBD2
cdr3_aa: CASIPGGGAGYNEQYF
cdr3_nt: TGTGCCAGCATTCCGGGCGGGGGGGCAGGCTACAATGAGCAGTACTTC

j_call: TRBJ2-5
clone_size: few
v_call: TRBV5-1
d_call: -
cdr3_aa: CASSLDTGADGTQYF
cdr3_nt: TGCGCCAGCAGCTTGGATACGGGAGCGGACGGGACCCAGTACTTC

j_call: TRBJ1-2
clone_size: few
v_call: TRBV4-1
d_call: -
cdr3_aa: CASSQGGYYGYTF
cdr3_nt: TGCGCCAGCAGCCAAGGAGGTTACTATGGCTACACCTTC

j_call: TRBJ1-2
clone_size: -
v_call: TRBV28
d_call: TRBD1
cdr3_aa: CASSLAGTVGAGYGYTF
cdr3_nt: TGTGCCAGCAGTTTAGCCGGGACAGTGGGAGCGGGCTATGGCTACACCTTC

j_call: TRBJ1-6
clone_size: few
v_call: TRBV27
d_call: -
cdr3_aa: CASRVQGPSPLHF
cdr3_nt: TGTGCCAGCAGGGTGCAGGGGCCTTCACCCCTCCACTTT

j_call: TRBJ2-7
clone_size: -
v_call: TRBV12-3/TRBV12-4
d_call: -
cdr3_aa: CASRDKGEQYF
cdr3_nt: TGTGCCAGCCGGGACAAAGGCGAGCAGTACTTC

j_call: TRBJ1-2
clone_size: -
v_call: TRBV20-1
d_call: TRBD1
cdr3_aa: CSARVTGDLGYTF
cdr3_nt: TGCAGTGCTAGAGTAACAGGGGACTTGGGGTACACCTTC

j_call: TRBJ2-1
clone_size: -
v_call: TRBV28
d_call: TRBD2
cdr3_aa: CASSPSGSGYNEQFF
cdr3_nt: TGTGCCAGCAGTCCTAGCGGGAGCGGCTACAATGAGCAGTTCTTC

j_call: TRBJ2-5
clone_size: -
v_call: TRBV6-5
d_call: -
cdr3_aa: CASSEGRRGQETQYF
cdr3_nt: TGTGCCAGCAGTGAGGGGCGGAGGGGCCAAGAGACCCAGTACTTC

j_call: TRBJ1-1
clone_size: -
v_call: TRBV27
d_call: -
cdr3_aa: CASSLHGGENTEAFF
cdr3_nt: TGTGCCAGCAGTTTACACGGGGGGGAGAACACTGAAGCTTTCTTT